This T cell receptor (beta chain) was observed in a study of CD8 T cells in Susac syndrome. From blood CD8+ and CD4+ T cells, the TCR beta chain was sequenced. Negative isolation was used for CD8+ and CD4+ T cells and FACS enrichment for TEMRA cells. It was with random hexamers that 0.5 to 1 ug RNA was reverse transcribed. It was immunoSEQ multiplex PCR that amplified TCR beta CDR3 across 54 Vbeta and 13 Jbeta. MiXCR, run by TCRdb on the immunoSEQ multiplex PCR reads, gives a single entry per CDR3 protein. The sample contains roughly 130,000 distinct CDR3 sequences, about 94% of which appear only once. Germline values: CDR1 SQVTM, CDR2 ANQGSEA. Trimming removed 8 bases from V and 4 bases from J, with 18 bases in between. The CDR3 sequence is 14 residues long.

V usage is TRBV29-1 and J usage is TRBJ2-1; possible D gene TRBD1, 6 bases. Sequenced sample: CD4+ T cells from PBMCs. The receptor was isolated from a human donor with multiple sclerosis. Here the CDR3 reads CSFRGLLLYNEQFF. The CDR3 DNA sequence: TGCAGCTTCAGGGGCCTCCTTTTGTACAATGAGCAGTTCTTC.